This T cell receptor beta chain was sequenced during a study of cytomegalovirus exposure and HLA in healthy donors. Study background: Around 78 million unique TCR sequences came from HLA-typed donors in an early release.

CDR3 size: 14 residues. Germline V gene lookup returns CDR1 GTSNPN and CDR2 SVGIG (reference sequence). V gave up 0 bases and J gave up 2 bases, with 7 bases separating them. Use of 60 Vbeta and 13 Jbeta primers characterized the PCR. Using immunoSEQ multiplex PCR, the repertoire was profiled, and TCRdb retains in-frame clones only, with some absent. The sample contains 140,000 or so clones, about 72% of which appear only once. The sample was PBMCs. The chain combines TRBV30 with TRBJ1-4; D is ambiguous. The TCR originated in a man aged 60-69 years in good health and CMV-seronegative. CDR3 protein: CAWSVGETNEKLFF. CDR3 nucleotides: TGTGCCTGGAGTGTCGGGGAGACTAATGAAAAACTGTTTTTT.